The present entry profiles one T cell receptor (beta chain) with its context. The antigen is unknown. This sample was included in a study of CD8+ T cells in alopecia areata. Study results and limitations: Just one nonresponder means the tie between baseline CD8+ expansion and response stays uncertain.

CDR1 and CDR2 (germline): SQVTM, ANQGSEA. Trimming removed 3 bases from V and 2 bases from J, with 8 bases in between. There are 12 residues in the CDR3. Following RNA extraction, reverse transcription yielded cDNA that acted as the sequencing template. Here immunoSEQ multiplex PCR was the method, and the copy in TCRdb shows in-frame clones only, minus some. The sample consists of around 180,000 clones, about three fifths of them appearing once. Stated treatment: oral pan-JAK inhibitor, 5-10 mg twice daily. Patients with alopecia areata provided lesional scalp punch biopsies as well as peripheral blood.

V gene TRBV29-1 combines with J gene TRBJ2-7; tentatively, D is TRBD2 (5 bases). The material sequenced was CD4+ T cells sorted from blood, taken at week 24, from a patient treated with tofacitinib. This TCR derives from a human donor with alopecia areata. The CDR3 bases are TGCAGCGTTGACGGAGGCCCCTACGAGCAGTACTTC. Encoded protein: CSVDGGPYEQYF.